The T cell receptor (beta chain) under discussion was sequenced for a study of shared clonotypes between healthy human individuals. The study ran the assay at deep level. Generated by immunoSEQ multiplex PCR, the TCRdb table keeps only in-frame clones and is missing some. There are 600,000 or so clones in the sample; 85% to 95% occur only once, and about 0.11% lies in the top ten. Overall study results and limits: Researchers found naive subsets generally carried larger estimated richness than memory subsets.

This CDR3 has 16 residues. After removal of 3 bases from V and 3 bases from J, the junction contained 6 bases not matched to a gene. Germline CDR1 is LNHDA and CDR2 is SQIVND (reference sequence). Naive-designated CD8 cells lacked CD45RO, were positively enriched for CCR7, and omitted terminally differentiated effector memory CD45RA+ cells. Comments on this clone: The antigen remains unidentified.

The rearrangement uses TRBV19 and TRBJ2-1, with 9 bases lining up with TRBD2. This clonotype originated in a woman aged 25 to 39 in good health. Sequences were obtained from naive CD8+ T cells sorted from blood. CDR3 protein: CASSIEAGGYYNEQFF. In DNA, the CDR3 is TGTGCCAGTAGTATCGAAGCGGGAGGTTACTACAATGAGCAGTTCTTC.